This TCR beta chain was profiled in a study of control samples from healthy donors and cancer patients. Libraries were prepared by immunoSEQ multiplex PCR; TCRdb keeps only in-frame clonotypes and omits some of them. The table has fewer than 150,000 clones, more than 85% seen once. CDR3 length equals 13 residues. Trimming took off 6 bases at V and 8 bases at J, with 16 bases between the two ends. CDR1 is MNHNY and CDR2 is SVGAGI in the germline V gene (reference sequence). Sequenced material: blood. The clonotype was recovered from a man younger than 35 in good health. The chain links TRBV6-6 to TRBJ1-2; maybe TRBD1 (6 bases). The CDR3 bases are TGTGCCAGCAGCCACCAGCAGGGGAGCGGCTACACCTTC. Its protein is CASSHQQGSGYTF.